A single T cell receptor (beta chain) is shown here with its context. The antigen is unknown. This sample stems from a study of cytomegalovirus exposure and HLA in healthy donors. Overall study results and limits: It was confirmed in vitro that a few of the CMV-associated chains were specific for CMV antigens.

Between the trimmed V and J ends, which lost 8 bases and 7 bases, there was a span of 12 bases. Germline V gives CDR1 MNHEY, CDR2 SMNVEV (reference sequence). This CDR3 spans 12 amino acids. Repertoires were generated with immunoSEQ multiplex PCR, while TCRdb's copy carries only in-frame clones and drops some. The sample holds about 98,000 clones, 70% to 90% seen once. This sequence joins TRBV27 and TRBJ2-1, with a weak D call TRBD1 (6 bases). The receptor was derived from a young woman in good health and CMV-seronegative. The sequenced material came from PBMCs. The CDR3, as DNA: TGTGCCAGCGGTGAACAGGGAAATGAGCAGTTCTTC. This sequence encodes CASGEQGNEQFF.